This entry describes one T cell receptor (beta chain). As handled by the study authors: Amplified reference gene primers provided the basis for estimating nucleated cell counts. Clones were read by immunoSEQ multiplex PCR, and TCRdb kept only the in-frame ones, dropping some. V and J calls and clone size are those listed in that table; D and trimming were worked out from the DNA. The profile shows a few hundred thousand clones, 82% of them singletons. Per germline, CDR1 SNHLY and CDR2 FYNNEI. CDR3 length equals 14 residues. Trimming took off 5 bases at V and 2 bases at J, with 13 bases between the two ends. This entry is derived from a study of blood T cell repertoires in COVID-19. Overall study context: Sample material is recorded as cDNA or gDNA derived from T cells, B-cell-depleted T cells, or PBMCs.

The source of this sequence is a woman older than 75 with COVID-19, enrolled during active disease. This sequence joins TRBV2 and TRBJ2-7, with D unresolved. Sequencing was performed on peripheral blood. The CDR3 DNA sequence: TGTGCCAGCAGTCTTGACATAACCGCCTACGAGCAGTACTTC. It encodes CASSLDITAYEQYF.